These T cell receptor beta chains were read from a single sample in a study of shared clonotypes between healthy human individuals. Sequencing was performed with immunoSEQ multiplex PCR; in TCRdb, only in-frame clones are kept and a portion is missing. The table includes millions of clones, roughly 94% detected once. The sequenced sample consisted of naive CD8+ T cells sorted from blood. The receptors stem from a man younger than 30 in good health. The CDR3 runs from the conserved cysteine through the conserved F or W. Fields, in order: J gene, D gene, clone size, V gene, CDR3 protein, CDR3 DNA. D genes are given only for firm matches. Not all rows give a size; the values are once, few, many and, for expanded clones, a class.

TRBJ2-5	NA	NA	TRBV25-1	CASSEGGLGETQYF	TGTGCCAGCAGTGAAGGTGGTCTCGGAGAGACCCAGTACTTC
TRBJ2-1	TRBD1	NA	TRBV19	CASSTWTGVRNEQFF	TGTGCCAGTAGTACCTGGACAGGGGTGAGGAATGAGCAGTTCTTC
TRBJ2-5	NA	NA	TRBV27	CASSLFSGLGETQYF	TGTGCCAGCAGTTTATTTTCGGGTTTGGGGGAGACCCAGTACTTC
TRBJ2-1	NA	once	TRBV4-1	CASSQALQRDAFF	TGCGCCAGCAGCCAAGCCCTCCAAAGGGACGCGTTCTTC
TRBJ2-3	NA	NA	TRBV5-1	CASSLLGAALTDTQYF	TGCGCCAGCAGCCTCCTCGGAGCGGCTCTCACAGATACGCAGTATTTT
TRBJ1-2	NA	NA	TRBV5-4	CASSGPGEGYYGYTF	TGTGCCAGCAGCGGACCGGGTGAGGGCTACTATGGCTACACCTTC
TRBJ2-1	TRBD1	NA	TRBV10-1	CASNPGQGMFF	TGCGCCAGCAATCCGGGACAGGGTATGTTCTTC
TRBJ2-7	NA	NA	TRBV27	CASSFYGSSYEQYF	TGTGCCAGCAGTTTTTACGGAAGCTCCTACGAGCAGTACTTC
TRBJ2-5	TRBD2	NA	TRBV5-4	CASSFSLAGQETQYF	TGTGCCAGCAGCTTTAGCCTAGCGGGGCAAGAGACCCAGTACTTC
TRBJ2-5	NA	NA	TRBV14	CASNGGSSPQETQYF	TGTGCCAGCAATGGGGGGTCCTCGCCCCAAGAGACCCAGTACTTC
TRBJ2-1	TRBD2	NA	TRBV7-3	CASSHPETSSDEQFF	TGTGCCAGCAGCCACCCCGAGACTAGCTCCGATGAGCAGTTCTTC
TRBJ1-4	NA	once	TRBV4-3	CASSQDTQGLPNEKLFF	TGCGCCAGCAGCCAAGATACCCAGGGGTTGCCTAATGAAAAACTGTTTTTT
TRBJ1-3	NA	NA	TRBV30	CGRSTAGNTIYF	TGTGGAAGGTCGACAGCTGGAAACACCATATATTTT
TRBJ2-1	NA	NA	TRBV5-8	CASSPSWTLYNEQFF	TGTGCCAGCAGCCCTTCTTGGACCCTCTACAATGAGCAGTTCTTC
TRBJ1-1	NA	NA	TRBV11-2	CASSLASREAFF	TGTGCCAGCAGCTTAGCGTCCAGGGAAGCTTTCTTT
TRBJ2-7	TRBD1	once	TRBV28	CASSGMGTGIRYYEQYF	TGTGCCAGCAGTGGCATGGGGACAGGGATCCGTTACTACGAGCAGTACTTC
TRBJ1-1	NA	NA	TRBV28	CASSLRGSTGGTEAFF	TGTGCCAGCAGTTTAAGAGGGAGCACAGGTGGCACTGAAGCTTTCTTT
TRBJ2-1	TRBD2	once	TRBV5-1	CASSLAAGGIDNEQFF	TGCGCCAGCAGCTTGGCTGCGGGAGGGATAGACAATGAGCAGTTCTTC
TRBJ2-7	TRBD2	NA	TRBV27	CASSFGTSGTYEQYF	TGTGCCAGCAGTTTTGGGACTAGCGGGACATACGAGCAGTACTTC
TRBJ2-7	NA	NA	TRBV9	CASSSGAGSSYEQYF	TGTGCCAGCAGCTCAGGGGCCGGGAGCTCCTACGAGCAGTACTTC
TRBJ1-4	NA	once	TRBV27	CASSLSGTNEKLFF	TGTGCCAGCAGTCTGTCGGGGACAAATGAAAAACTGTTTTTT
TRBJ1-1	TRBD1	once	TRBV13	CASSARQGMNTEAFF	TGTGCCAGCAGCGCAAGACAGGGCATGAACACTGAAGCTTTCTTT
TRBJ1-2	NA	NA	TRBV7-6	CASSLGGGPDGYTF	TGTGCCAGCAGCTTAGGTGGGGGCCCCGATGGCTACACCTTC
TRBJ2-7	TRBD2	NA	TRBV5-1	CASSSVAGGSYEQYF	TGCGCCAGCAGCTCCGTGGCGGGAGGGTCCTACGAGCAGTACTTC
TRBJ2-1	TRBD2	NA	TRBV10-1	CASSDMGLAGEYNEQFF	TGCGCCAGCAGTGATATGGGGCTAGCGGGGGAATACAATGAGCAGTTCTTC
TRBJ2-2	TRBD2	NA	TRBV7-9	CASSSTLRGTSENTGELFF	TGTGCCAGCAGCTCGACCCTTAGGGGGACTAGCGAAAACACCGGGGAGCTGTTTTTT
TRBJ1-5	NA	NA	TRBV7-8	CASSRGLLGANQPQHF	TGTGCCAGCAGCCGGGGGCTTCTGGGGGCTAATCAGCCCCAGCATTTT
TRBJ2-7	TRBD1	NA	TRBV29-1	CSVWGRDSAYEQYF	TGCAGCGTTTGGGGTCGGGACAGCGCCTACGAGCAGTACTTC
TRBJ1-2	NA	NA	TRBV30	CAWSVGSSPRGYTF	TGTGCCTGGAGTGTGGGATCCTCGCCGAGGGGCTACACCTTC
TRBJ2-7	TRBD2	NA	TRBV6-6	CATAPSGTNSYEQYF	TGTGCCACCGCCCCTAGCGGGACTAACTCCTACGAGCAGTACTTC
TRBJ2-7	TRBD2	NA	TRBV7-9	CASSRTSGKVPNYYEQYF	TGTGCCAGCAGCCGGACTAGCGGGAAAGTCCCCAACTACTACGAGCAGTACTTC
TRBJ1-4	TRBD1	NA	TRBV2	CASSARTGTREKLFF	TGTGCCAGCAGTGCCCGGACAGGTACTCGGGAAAAACTGTTTTTT
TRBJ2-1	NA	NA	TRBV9	CASSPTGAGPNEQFF	TGTGCCAGCAGCCCGACGGGGGCGGGCCCAAATGAGCAGTTCTTC
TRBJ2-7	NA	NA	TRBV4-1	CASSQGEWANSYEQYF	TGCGCCAGCAGCCAAGGGGAGTGGGCAAACTCCTACGAGCAGTACTTC
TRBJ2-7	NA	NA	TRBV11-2	CASSHTSDYEQYF	TGTGCCAGCAGCCATACTAGTGACTACGAGCAGTACTTC
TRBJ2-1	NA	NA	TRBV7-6	CASSSYPRWLLKPSYNEQFF	TGTGCCAGCAGCTCCTATCCCCGGTGGCTTCTCAAACCCTCCTACAATGAGCAGTTCTTC
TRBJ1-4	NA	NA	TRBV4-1	CASSQLDSYATNEKLFF	TGCGCCAGCAGCCAACTTGACAGCTACGCAACTAATGAAAAACTGTTTTTT
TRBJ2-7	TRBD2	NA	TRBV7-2	CASSFLLTSGRYDFYEQYF	TGTGCCAGCAGCTTCCTCCTTACTAGCGGGAGGTACGACTTCTACGAGCAGTACTTC
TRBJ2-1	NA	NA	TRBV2	CASGFEAYNEQFF	TGTGCCAGCGGGTTTGAGGCCTACAATGAGCAGTTCTTC
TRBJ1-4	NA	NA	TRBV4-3	CASSQDLGGPEKLFF	TGCGCCAGCAGCCAAGATTTGGGCGGACCCGAAAAACTGTTTTTT
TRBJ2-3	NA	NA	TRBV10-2	CASSEEVGDLRTDTQYF	TGCGCCAGCAGTGAAGAGGTCGGGGACCTCCGCACAGATACGCAGTATTTT
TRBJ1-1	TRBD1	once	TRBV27	CASSWDRGGRTEAFF	TGTGCCAGCAGTTGGGACAGGGGGGGGAGGACTGAAGCTTTCTTT
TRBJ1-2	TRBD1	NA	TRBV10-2	CASSATGQGTNYGYTF	TGCGCCAGCAGTGCGACCGGACAGGGGACTAACTATGGCTACACCTTC
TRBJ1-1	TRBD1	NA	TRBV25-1	CASSVTGAEAFF	TGTGCCAGCAGTGTAACAGGGGCTGAAGCTTTCTTT
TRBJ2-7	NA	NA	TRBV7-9	CASSLANSNYEQYF	TGTGCCAGCAGCTTAGCAAACAGCAACTACGAGCAGTACTTC
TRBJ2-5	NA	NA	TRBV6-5	CASSYLGATETQYF	TGTGCCAGCAGTTACCTGGGGGCCACGGAGACCCAGTACTTC
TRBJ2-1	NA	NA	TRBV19	CASSNDREGTDEQFF	TGTGCCAGTAGTAACGACAGGGAGGGGACTGATGAGCAGTTCTTC
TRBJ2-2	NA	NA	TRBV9	CASSVGSGIGELFF	TGTGCCAGCAGCGTAGGGTCGGGAATCGGGGAGCTGTTTTTT
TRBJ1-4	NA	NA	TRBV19	CASSLTGTANEKLFF	TGTGCCAGTAGTCTAACCGGGACGGCAAATGAAAAACTGTTTTTT
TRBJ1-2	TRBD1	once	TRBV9	CASSSRTGGFNYGYTF	TGTGCCAGCAGCTCACGGACAGGTGGTTTTAACTATGGCTACACCTTC
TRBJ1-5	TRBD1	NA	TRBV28	CASSFRDRGSNQPQHF	TGTGCCAGCAGTTTCCGGGACAGGGGGTCCAATCAGCCCCAGCATTTT
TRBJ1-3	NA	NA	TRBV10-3	CAISDGNTIYF	TGTGCCATCAGTGATGGGAACACCATATATTTT
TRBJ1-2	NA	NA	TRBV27	CASATLVGDYGYTF	TGTGCCAGCGCTACCTTGGTGGGGGACTATGGCTACACCTTC
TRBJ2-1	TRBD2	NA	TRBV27	CASSSSGTRGPYNEQFF	TGTGCCAGCAGTTCCTCCGGGACTAGAGGCCCCTACAATGAGCAGTTCTTC
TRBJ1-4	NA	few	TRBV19	CASTPMGNEKLFF	TGTGCCAGTACCCCAATGGGAAATGAAAAACTGTTTTTT
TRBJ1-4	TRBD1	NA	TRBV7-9	CASMAWDRAATNEKLFF	TGTGCCAGCATGGCATGGGACAGGGCCGCAACTAATGAAAAACTGTTTTTT
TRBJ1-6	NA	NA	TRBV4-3	CASSPGTYNSPLHF	TGCGCCAGCAGCCCTGGGACCTATAATTCACCCCTCCACTTT
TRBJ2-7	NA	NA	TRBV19	CASSINWAFYEQYF	TGTGCCAGTAGTATCAATTGGGCGTTCTACGAGCAGTACTTC
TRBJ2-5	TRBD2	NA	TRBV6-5	CASRLTSGAQETQYF	TGTGCCAGCAGGTTAACTAGCGGGGCCCAAGAGACCCAGTACTTC
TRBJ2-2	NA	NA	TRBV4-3	CASSQIYDYTGELFF	TGCGCCAGCAGCCAAATCTACGATTACACCGGGGAGCTGTTTTTT